Below are 5 T cell receptor beta chains sequenced from a single sample in a study of shared clonotypes between healthy human individuals. Using immunoSEQ multiplex PCR, the repertoire was profiled, and TCRdb retains in-frame clones only, with some absent. The data contain around 1.1 million clones, roughly 77% of them seen just once; the ten biggest clones take up more than 0.85%. The sequencing sample was made of memory CD4+ T cells from PBMCs. Subset indicated: CD45RA-negative fraction. The receptor set was obtained from a man in his late teens or twenties in good health. Some clones in this sample may be carry-over from other donors' samples.

Only one count was recorded for this clone. This sequence joins TRBV4-2 and TRBJ2-1, with 8 bases fitting TRBD2. CDR3 length: 19 residues. Losses at the gene ends were 0 bases for V and 1 base for J; bases not matched to a gene: 11. Germline lookup yields CDR1 LGHNA and CDR2 YNFKEQ. The CDR3 DNA sequence: TGTGCCAGCAGCCAAGAACCGGGACTAGTATCGCCGTCCTACAATGAGCAGTTCTTC. This gives the protein CASSQEPGLVSPSYNEQFF.

The V gene is TRBV9, the J gene TRBJ2-5, with 8 bases matching TRBD2. The junction had 13 bases not matched to a gene; V was cut back by 4 bases and J by 5 bases. This CDR3 spans 16 amino acids. The V gene's germline CDR1 is SGDLS and CDR2 YYNGEE. CDR3 amino acids: CASSPIGEAGVETQYF. CDR3 nucleotides: TGTGCCAGCAGCCCCATAGGGGAAGCGGGAGTGGAGACCCAGTACTTC.

This sequence joins TRBV5-6 and TRBJ2-3; 8 bases match TRBD2. Germline CDR1 SGHDT, CDR2 YYEEEE. This CDR3 comprises 16 residues. Unmatched junction bases numbered 7, after V lost 4 bases and J lost 0 bases. The CDR3 DNA sequence: TGTGCCAGCAGCCTGGGAGCGGGAGTAAGCACAGATACGCAGTATTTT. Residues: CASSLGAGVSTDTQYF.

The V and J genes are TRBV4-1 and TRBJ2-6; D tentatively fits TRBD1 or TRBD2 (5 bases each). The V end was cut by 3 bases, the J end by 4 bases, with 16 bases between. The CDR3 covers 17 residues. CDR1 MGHRA and CDR2 YSYEKL come from the germline V gene. CDR3 nucleotide sequence: TGCGCCAGCAGCCAGGGGGACCCCCCCAGGGGGGCCAACGTCCTGACTTTC. Amino acids: CASSQGDPPRGANVLTF.

The chain has TRBV7-2 and TRBJ2-3, with D perhaps matching TRBD1 (8 bases). CDR1 and CDR2 (germline): SGHTA, FQGNSA. The CDR3 covers 17 residues. Trimming pared 2 bases from V and 6 bases from J, leaving 21 bases between. DNA of the CDR3: TGTGCCAGCAGCTTAATGTACAGGGGGGGTAGCGCGGATACGCAGTATTTT. Translating gives CASSLMYRGGSADTQYF. Together with reference TRBV7-2 and TRBJ2-3, the CDR3 gives the full variable domain: GAGVSQSPSNKVTEKGKDVELRCDPISGHTALYWYRQSLGQGLEFLIYFQGNSAPDKSGLPSDRFSAERTGGSVSTLTIQRTQQEDSAVYLCASSLMYRGGSADTQYFGPGTRLTVL.